Listed here are 27 T cell receptor beta chains from one sample, sequenced in a study of spatial heterogeneity in lung cancer. Specified time point: sample taken at primary tumor resection. No cognate antigen is known for these TCRs. TCRdb passed the 5' RACE reads through MiXCR, listing each CDR3 protein once. The sample comprises some 2,500 distinct CDR3 sequences, 6.5% to 9% of which are singletons, and 9% to 10% rests with the top ten. Study-level findings and limits: Counts of expanded alpha and beta TCRs within tumors tracked the tumor nonsynonymous mutation count.

Sequences were derived from lung tumor tissue, sampled at surgery. The receptor set was obtained from a female donor with early-stage non-small cell lung cancer.

By sample share, this clonotype is medium-sized. The V gene is TRBV20-1, the J gene TRBJ2-7; possibly TRBD1 for D (6 bases). The CDR3 has 15 residues. The germline V gene encodes CDR1 DFQATT and CDR2 SNEGSKA (reference sequence). V lost 5 bases, J lost 0 bases, and 17 bases lay in between. The CDR3 loop reads CSAGPARGSSYEQYF. The CDR3 DNA is TGCAGTGCTGGGCCAGCAAGGGGGAGCTCCTACGAGCAGTACTTC.

Judged by abundance, this clonotype is medium-sized. The V gene is TRBV6-2 or TRBV6-3, the J gene TRBJ2-7; TRBD2 agrees at 9 bases. J lost 3 bases, V lost 5 bases, and 8 bases had no gene match. The CDR3 has 15 residues. Germline-derived CDR1 and CDR2 are MNHEY and SVGEGT. The CDR3, as DNA: TGTGCCAGCAGTGATCGTCTAGCGGGGATCTACGAGCAGTACTTC. It yields the protein CASSDRLAGIYEQYF.

This clonotype is medium-sized (0.01 to 0.1%) within its sample. This chain joins TRBV6-1 and TRBJ2-7; TRBD1 agrees at 7 bases. Germline assignment: CDR1 MNHNS and CDR2 SASEGT. The CDR3 is made up of 15 amino acids. Trimming took 6 bases from V and 0 from J; bases not matched to a gene: 8. CDR3 region: CASRLRDRASYEQYF. CDR3 coding DNA: TGTGCCAGCAGGCTGAGAGACAGGGCCTCCTACGAGCAGTACTTC.

The chain couples TRBV10-3 to TRBJ2-1; tentatively, D is TRBD1 or TRBD2 (5 bases each). Germline CDR1 ENHRY, CDR2 SYGVKD. Trimming pared 5 bases from V and 12 bases from J, leaving 11 bases between. This CDR3 spans 11 amino acids. CDR3 residues: CAISFRDLQFF. CDR3 bases: TGTGCCATCAGTTTCCGGGACCTGCAGTTCTTC.

Relative to its sample, this clonotype is medium-sized. The chain combines TRBV7-6 with TRBJ2-5; possibly TRBD2 for D (5 bases). The V gene lost 5 bases and the J gene lost 4 bases, with 8 bases spanning the gap. From germline, CDR1 is SGHVS and CDR2 FNYEAQ. The length of the CDR3 is 12 residues. CDR3 sequence: CASSAGGETQYF. The CDR3 nucleotides are TGTGCCAGCAGCGCCGGAGGAGAGACCCAGTACTTC.

This clonotype has a handful of counts. The CDR3 DNA follows: TGTGCCAGCAGCTTACGACAGGGGGTTAACACCGGGGAGCTGTTTTTT. The encoded protein is CASSLRQGVNTGELFF. The gene calls are TRBV7-9 and TRBJ2-2; the match to TRBD1 covers 9 bases. V lost 2 bases and J lost 2; bases outside the gene matches: 3. The CDR3 is made up of 16 amino acids. The V gene's germline CDR1 is SEHNR and CDR2 FQNEAQ (reference sequence).

This clonotype is termed medium-sized. The chain uses TRBV9 and TRBJ2-2; D might be TRBD2 (5 bases). Trimming cost V 4 bases and J 0 bases, with 10 bases left between them. The CDR3 runs 15 residues. Germline CDR1 and CDR2: SGDLS and YYNGEE. Here the CDR3 DNA reads TGTGCCAGCAGCTCACCCGGGACGAACACCGGGGAGCTGTTTTTT. It specifies CASSSPGTNTGELFF.

This clonotype is labeled as medium-sized. The chain links TRBV5-1 to TRBJ2-7; D may correspond to TRBD1 or TRBD2 (6 bases each). Trimming stripped 0 bases from V and 1 base from J, with 14 bases between. Germline V gene data show CDR1 as SGHRS and CDR2 as YFSETQ. The CDR3 loop spans 16 amino acids. The CDR3 coding sequence is TGCGCCAGCAGCTTGGAAGGGGGGACGGGATCCTACGAGCAGTACTTC. Its protein product is CASSLEGGTGSYEQYF.

By sample share, this clonotype is large. The chain carries TRBV29-1 and TRBJ1-1, with D unclear. V shed 7 bases and J shed 0 bases, with 9 bases lying between them. From germline, CDR1 is SQVTM and CDR2 ANQGSEA. The CDR3 extends over 12 amino acids. Here the CDR3 reads CSASLMNTEAFF. The CDR3 nucleotides read TGCAGCGCTTCACTGATGAACACTGAAGCTTTCTTT. The full variable domain, completed using reference TRBV29-1 and TRBJ1-1, is SAVISQKPSRDICQRGTSLTIQCQVDSQVTMMFWYRQQPGQSLTLIATANQGSEATYESGFVIDKFPISRPNLTFSTLTVSNMSPEDSSIYLCSASLMNTEAFFGQGTRLTVV.

By share of the sample, this clonotype is medium-sized. This chain uses TRBV13 with TRBJ2-2, with TRBD1 as a possible D gene (6 bases). Trimming shortened V by 3 bases and J by 5 bases, and 7 bases separated the two germline ends. The germline gives CDR1 PRHDT, CDR2 FYEKMQ (reference sequence). The CDR3 has 13 residues. The CDR3 spells CASSFRGTGELFF. The CDR3 region has the DNA TGTGCCAGCAGCTTTAGGGGGACCGGGGAGCTGTTTTTT.

This clonotype is medium-sized within its sample. The gene calls are TRBV30 and TRBJ2-2, with D perhaps matching TRBD1 or TRBD2 (5 bases each). V shed 5 bases and J shed 9 bases, with 13 bases lying between them. Germline loops: CDR1 GTSNPN, CDR2 SVGIG (reference sequence). The length of the CDR3 is 12 residues. Here the CDR3 reads CAWDAGGRELFF. CDR3 bases: TGTGCCTGGGATGCTGGGGGAAGGGAGCTGTTTTTT.

This clonotype showed up many times. This rearrangement joins TRBV7-2 to TRBJ1-1; possible D gene TRBD1, 5 bases. This CDR3 is 15 amino acids long. Germline V gene data show CDR1 as SGHTA and CDR2 as FQGNSA. V lost 5 bases to trimming and J lost 6 bases, with 19 bases between them. CDR3 sequence reads: CASSPFFGAGAEAFF. The CDR3 coding sequence is TGTGCCAGCAGCCCATTTTTCGGGGCGGGCGCTGAAGCTTTCTTT.

This clonotype rates as medium-sized. The rearrangement joins TRBV6-5 to TRBJ1-4; D possibly corresponds to TRBD1 (5 bases). Germline loops: CDR1 MNHEY, CDR2 SVGAGI. V lost 6 bases and J lost 4, with 18 bases in between. The CDR3 has 16 amino acids. CDR3 region: CASRNPGPENNEKLFF. CDR3 coding DNA: TGTGCCAGCAGAAACCCGGGGCCAGAAAATAATGAAAAACTGTTTTTT.

By frequency in the sample, this clonotype is medium-sized (0.01 to 0.1%). The chain carries TRBV7-2 and TRBJ1-4; D perhaps matches TRBD1 (6 bases). CDR1 is SGHTA and CDR2 is FQGNSA in the germline V gene. Trimming left V 4 bases short and J 7 bases short, with 7 bases between. CDR3 length: 12 amino acids. CDR3 in DNA: TGTGCCAGCAGCTCACAGGGTGAAAAACTGTTTTTT. Amino acid sequence: CASSSQGEKLFF. The full variable domain, completed using reference TRBV7-2 and TRBJ1-4, is GAGVSQSPSNKVTEKGKDVELRCDPISGHTALYWYRQSLGQGLEFLIYFQGNSAPDKSGLPSDRFSAERTGGSVSTLTIQRTQQEDSAVYLCASSSQGEKLFFGSGTQLSVL.

In its sample, this clonotype is medium-sized. The genes are TRBV19 and TRBJ2-4, with 7 bases lining up with TRBD2. The CDR3 totals 14 residues. With 3 bases clipped from V and 7 bases from J, the junction kept 6 bases outside the gene matches. Per germline, CDR1 LNHDA and CDR2 SQIVND (reference sequence). The DNA for the CDR3 is TGTGCCAGTAGTATCGGCCAGGGAGGGAACATTCAGTACTTC. Translating it yields CASSIGQGGNIQYF.

This clonotype is medium-sized within its sample. The V gene is TRBV5-1, the J gene TRBJ2-1, with D tentatively TRBD2 (6 bases). Germline CDR1 and CDR2: SGHRS and YFSETQ. The CDR3 totals 15 residues. V gave up 3 bases and J gave up 9 bases, with 19 bases separating them. CDR3 in amino acids: CASSWTTSSPIEQFF. Here the CDR3 DNA reads TGCGCCAGCAGCTGGACAACTAGCTCCCCGATTGAGCAGTTCTTC.

This clonotype is medium-sized (0.01 to 0.1%) within its sample. The chain combines TRBV6-1 with TRBJ1-6; D not certain. Germline V gives CDR1 MNHNS, CDR2 SASEGT. V was pared by 10 bases and J by 0 bases, with 7 bases between. This CDR3 is built from 13 residues. CDR3 sequence reads: CANRDSYNSPLHF. The CDR3 bases are TGTGCCAACCGGGACTCCTATAATTCACCCCTCCACTTT.

This clonotype was counted between two and nine times. This CDR3 reads CASSPDGRNQPQHF. The CDR3 nucleotides read TGTGCCAGCAGCCCTGACGGACGAAATCAGCCCCAGCATTTT. The chain links TRBV6-2 or TRBV6-3 to TRBJ1-5; no reliable D call. The germline CDR1 and CDR2 sequences are MNHEY and SVGEGT. This CDR3 has 14 amino acids. Deletions cut 6 bases from V and 4 bases from J, with 13 bases between.

This clonotype was counted between two and nine times. J is TRBJ2-7 and V is TRBV29-1; 7 bases agree with TRBD2. Per germline, CDR1 SQVTM and CDR2 ANQGSEA. V lost 5 bases to trimming and J lost 6 bases; unmatched junction nucleotides: 4. The CDR3 has 11 residues. Written as DNA, the CDR3 is TGCAGCGTTAGCGGGGCCGTCGAGCAGTACTTC. It translates to CSVSGAVEQYF.

This chain uses TRBV4-3 with TRBJ2-3, with 13 bases identical to TRBD2. This CDR3 is built from 19 residues. Germline CDR1 reads LGHNA; CDR2 reads YSLEER. Germline trimming cut 0 bases from V and 0 bases from J; bases unmatched to any gene: 6. Here the CDR3 reads CASSQDRLAGGLSTDTQYF. The CDR3 DNA follows: TGCGCCAGCAGCCAAGATCGACTAGCGGGGGGACTTAGCACAGATACGCAGTATTTT.

This clonotype ranks as medium-sized. The chain couples TRBV7-2 to TRBJ1-2, with 8 bases aligning to TRBD1. V lost 5 bases and J lost 4; bases outside the gene matches: 6. Germline V lookup: CDR1 SGHTA, CDR2 FQGNSA. This CDR3 spans 14 amino acids. CDR3 bases: TGTGCCAGCAGCACTGGGACAGGTCGCTATGGCTACACCTTC. Translated: CASSTGTGRYGYTF.

The V call is TRBV7-9, the J call TRBJ2-3, with D hard to call. Germline-derived CDR1 and CDR2 are SEHNR and FQNEAQ (reference sequence). This CDR3 region has 10 residues. V was pared by 3 bases and J by 6 bases, with 1 base between. CDR3 bases: TGTGCCAGCAGCTTGGATACGCAGTATTTT. Amino acids: CASSLDTQYF. The full variable domain, rest sourced from reference TRBV7-9 and TRBJ2-3, is DTGVSQNPRHKITKRGQNVTFRCDPISEHNRLYWYRQTLGQGPEFLTYFQNEAQLEKSRLLSDRFSAERPKGSFSTLEIQRTEQGDSAMYLCASSLDTQYFGPGTRLTVL.

This clonotype ranks as medium-sized (0.01 to 0.1%). The rearrangement joins TRBV6-2 or TRBV6-3 to TRBJ1-6, with D possibly matching TRBD1 (6 bases). The CDR3 covers 14 residues. V was shortened by 3 bases and J by 9 bases, with 12 bases between the two germline ends. Germline values: CDR1 MNHEY, CDR2 SVGEGT. The CDR3 region has the DNA TGTGCCAGCAGTTATCAGGGGTTTAGTTCACCCCTCCACTTT. It encodes CASSYQGFSSPLHF.

This clonotype was seen many times. The chain recombines TRBV11-3 with TRBJ2-5; maybe TRBD1 (6 bases). V dropped 5 bases and J dropped 1 base, with 14 bases sitting between them. The CDR3 has 15 amino acids. Germline CDR1 SGHNT, CDR2 YENEEA. The DNA of the CDR3 is TGTGCCAGCAGCACCGGGACAAGGTCCCAAGAGACCCAGTACTTC. This codes for CASSTGTRSQETQYF. Looking up the rest from reference TRBV11-3 and TRBJ2-5 gives the full variable domain: EAGVVQSPRYKIIEKKQPVAFWCNPISGHNTLYWYLQNLGQGPELLIRYENEEAVDDSQLPKDRFSAERLKGVDSTLKIQPAELGDSAVYLCASSTGTRSQETQYFGPGTRLLVL.

The table lists this clonotype with a few counts. The chain couples TRBV20-1 to TRBJ2-6; D is possibly TRBD2 (7 bases). Per germline, CDR1 DFQATT and CDR2 SNEGSKA (reference sequence). V was cut by 1 base and J by 1 base, with 14 bases left in between. This CDR3 comprises 17 residues. DNA of the CDR3: TGCAGTGCTAGAGGGGGGGGCCTGCCTTCTGGGGCCAACGTCCTGACTTTC. This translates into CSARGGGLPSGANVLTF.

This chain joins TRBV7-2 and TRBJ2-7, with 8 positions matching TRBD1. Germline-derived CDR1 and CDR2 are SGHTA and FQGNSA. This CDR3 has 15 amino acids. Trimming cost V 5 bases and J 2 bases; bases outside gene matches: 8. This CDR3 is CASSLVGQGTYEQYF. CDR3 DNA: TGTGCCAGCAGCCTAGTAGGACAGGGCACCTACGAGCAGTACTTC.

In this sample, this clonotype is medium-sized. The gene calls are TRBV7-3 and TRBJ2-3; 8 positions agree with TRBD2. The germline V gene encodes CDR1 SGHTA and CDR2 FQGTGA. The J segment lost 7 bases and the V segment lost 1 base, leaving 16 bases of the junction unmatched. There are 18 residues in the CDR3. Written as DNA, the CDR3 is TGTGCCAGCAGCTTAAAGCCCCCGACTAGCGCGCAAGAGAATACGCAGTATTTT. Translating it yields CASSLKPPTSAQENTQYF.